This T cell receptor beta chain was identified during a study of T cells in tumors after PD-1 blockade. Trimming took 4 bases from V and 3 from J; bases not matched to a gene: 5. Germline CDR1 SGHNT, CDR2 YYREEE (reference sequence). The CDR3 contains 16 residues. Before and after PD-1 blockade, biopsies were collected from the same primary tumor site. Whole-study findings and limits: Two pre-treatment samples showed no clonal replacement between them.

Note on this clone: Its antigen is unidentified.

Sequenced by immunoSEQ multiplex PCR; TCRdb stores in-frame clones only, minus some. The table lists 4,500 to 6,500 clones, approximately 74% of them singletons, with about 5.1% in the top ten. V is TRBV5-4 and J is TRBJ2-1; 12 nucleotides line up with TRBD2. The clonotype was recovered from a human donor with basal cell carcinoma. Specimen: tumor tissue, collected before anti-PD-1 treatment. CDR3: CASSPTSGGNYNEQFF. The CDR3 DNA reads as TGTGCCAGCAGCCCTACTAGCGGGGGGAACTACAATGAGCAGTTCTTC.